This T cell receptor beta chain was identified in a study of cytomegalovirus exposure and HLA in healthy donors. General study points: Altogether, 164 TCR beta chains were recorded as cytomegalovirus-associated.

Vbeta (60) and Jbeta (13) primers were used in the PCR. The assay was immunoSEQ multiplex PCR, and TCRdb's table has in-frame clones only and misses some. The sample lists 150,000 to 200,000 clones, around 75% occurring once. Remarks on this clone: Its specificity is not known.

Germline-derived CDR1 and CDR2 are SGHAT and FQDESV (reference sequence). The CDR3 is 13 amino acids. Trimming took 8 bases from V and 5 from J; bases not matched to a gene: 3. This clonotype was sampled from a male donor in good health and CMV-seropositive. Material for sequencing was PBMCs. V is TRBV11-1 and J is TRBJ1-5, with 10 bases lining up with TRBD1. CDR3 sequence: CASAGTGDQPQHF. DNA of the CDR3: TGTGCCAGCGCCGGGACAGGGGATCAGCCCCAGCATTTT.